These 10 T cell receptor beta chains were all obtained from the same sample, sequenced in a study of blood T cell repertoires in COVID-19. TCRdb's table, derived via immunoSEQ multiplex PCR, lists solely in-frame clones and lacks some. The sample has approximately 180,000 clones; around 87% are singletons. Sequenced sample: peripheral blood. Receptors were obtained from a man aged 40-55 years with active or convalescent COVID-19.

CDR3 in DNA: TGTGCCAGCAGCTTCGTGGGGGGACGTGGAGGCTACGAGCAGTACTTC. It encodes CASSFVGGRGGYEQYF. The chain recombines TRBV11-2 with TRBJ2-7; D possibly corresponds to TRBD2 (6 bases). The CDR3 runs 16 residues. CDR1 SGHAT and CDR2 FQNNGV come from the germline V gene. V was trimmed by 3 bases and J by 3 bases, leaving 18 bases between them.

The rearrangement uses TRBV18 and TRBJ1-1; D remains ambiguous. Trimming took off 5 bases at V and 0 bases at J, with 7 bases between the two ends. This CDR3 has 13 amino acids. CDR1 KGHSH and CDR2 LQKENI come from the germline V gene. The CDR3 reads CASSYSLNTEAFF. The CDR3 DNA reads TGTGCCAGCTCATACAGTTTGAACACTGAAGCTTTCTTT.

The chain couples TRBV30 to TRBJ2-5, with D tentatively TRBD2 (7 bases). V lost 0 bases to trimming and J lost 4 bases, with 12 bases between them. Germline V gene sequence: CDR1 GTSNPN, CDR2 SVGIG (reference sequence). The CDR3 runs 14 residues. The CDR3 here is CAWSVTRGGETQYF. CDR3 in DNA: TGTGCCTGGAGTGTAACAAGGGGGGGAGAGACCCAGTACTTC.

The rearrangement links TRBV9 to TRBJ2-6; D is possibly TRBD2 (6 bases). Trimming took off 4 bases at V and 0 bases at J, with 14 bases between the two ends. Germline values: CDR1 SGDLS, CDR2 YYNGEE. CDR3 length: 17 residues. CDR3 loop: CASSYPGRRSGANVLTF. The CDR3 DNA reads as TGTGCCAGCAGCTATCCCGGGAGACGCTCTGGGGCCAACGTCCTGACTTTC.

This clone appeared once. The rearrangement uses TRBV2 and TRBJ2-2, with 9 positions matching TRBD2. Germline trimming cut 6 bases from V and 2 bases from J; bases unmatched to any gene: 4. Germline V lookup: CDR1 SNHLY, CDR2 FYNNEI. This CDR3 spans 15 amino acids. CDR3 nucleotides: TGTGCCAGCAGCGCGACTAGCGGAAACACCGGGGAGCTGTTTTTT. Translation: CASSATSGNTGELFF. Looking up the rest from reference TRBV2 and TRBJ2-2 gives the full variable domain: EPEVTQTPSHQVTQMGQEVILRCVPISNHLYFYWYRQILGQKVEFLVSFYNNEISEKSEIFDDQFSVERPDGSNFTLKIRSTKLEDSAMYFCASSATSGNTGELFFGEGSRLTVL.

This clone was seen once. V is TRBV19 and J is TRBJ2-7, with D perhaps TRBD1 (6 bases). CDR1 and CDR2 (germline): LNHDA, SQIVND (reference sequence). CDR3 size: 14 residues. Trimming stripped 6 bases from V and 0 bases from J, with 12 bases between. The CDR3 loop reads CASSPGDNSYEQYF. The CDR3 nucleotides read TGTGCCAGTAGCCCAGGGGACAACTCCTACGAGCAGTACTTC.

The CDR3 protein is CASSFGTSGYNEQFF. As DNA, the CDR3 is TGTGCCAGCAGCTTCGGGACTAGCGGCTACAATGAGCAGTTCTTC. The chain couples TRBV7-2 to TRBJ2-1; the match to TRBD2 covers 11 bases. The CDR3 contains 15 residues. Germline V gene lookup returns CDR1 SGHTA and CDR2 FQGNSA. J was trimmed by 3 bases and V by 3 bases; bases with no gene match: 1.

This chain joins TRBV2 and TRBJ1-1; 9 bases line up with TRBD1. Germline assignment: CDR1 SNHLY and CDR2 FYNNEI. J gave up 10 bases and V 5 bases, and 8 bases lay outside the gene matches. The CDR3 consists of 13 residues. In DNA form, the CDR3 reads TGTGCCAGCAGTCCCGGGACAGGGTCTTCAGCTTTCTTT. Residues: CASSPGTGSSAFF. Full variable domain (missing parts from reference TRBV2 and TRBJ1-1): EPEVTQTPSHQVTQMGQEVILRCVPISNHLYFYWYRQILGQKVEFLVSFYNNEISEKSEIFDDQFSVERPDGSNFTLKIRSTKLEDSAMYFCASSPGTGSSAFFGQGTRLTVV.

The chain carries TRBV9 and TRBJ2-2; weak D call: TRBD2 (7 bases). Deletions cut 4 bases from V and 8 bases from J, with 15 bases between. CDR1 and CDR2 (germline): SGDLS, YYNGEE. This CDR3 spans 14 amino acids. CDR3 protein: CASSPSGGGGELFF. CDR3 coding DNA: TGTGCCAGCAGCCCCTCGGGGGGCGGTGGGGAGCTGTTTTTT.

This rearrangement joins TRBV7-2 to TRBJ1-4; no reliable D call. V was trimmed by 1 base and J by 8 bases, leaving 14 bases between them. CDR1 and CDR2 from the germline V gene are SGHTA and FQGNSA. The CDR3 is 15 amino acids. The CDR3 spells CASSLVRGRNEKLFF. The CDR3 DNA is TGTGCCAGCAGCTTAGTGCGAGGGAGGAACGAAAAACTGTTTTTT.